The sequence of this TCR beta chain was determined in a study of blood T cell repertoires in COVID-19 (TCRdb year 2020). As for the study more broadly: The collaborator samples originated in the United States, Italy and Spain and spanned the acute and convalescent phases of COVID-19. The prospective study material was composed of cDNA or gDNA derived from T cells, B-cell-depleted T cells, or PBMCs. Deeply sampled blood TCRbeta repertoires from subjects exposed to, actively infected with, or recovered from COVID-19 were included in the dataset. The repertoires were released in a freely available public database intended as a resource for research on the immune response to SARS-CoV-2. The samples were drawn from two sources: the first 160 participants of the ongoing ImmuneRACE study, and 1,000 to 1,500 subjects contributed by 6 global collaborators. The sample metadata nearly always contained a de-identified subject ID, COVID-19 status, age in years and sex. HLA class I and class II types, where available, came from metadata supplied by the sample provider rather than from assay-based typing.

Broader findings and caveats from the paper: The quantity of clinical and demographic metadata differed by source and by participant and was supplied without curation.

Whole blood was collected in K2EDTA tubes by collaborating institutions according to the institutions' own protocols. For TCRbeta analysis, collaborators shipped samples as frozen whole blood, isolated PBMCs, or DNA extracted from either of those sample types. About this clone: The specificity of this receptor is unknown. The record has no base qualities; no much larger clone is one base away. This CDR3 is also generated by other DNA sequences in the sample.

CDR1 MDHEN and CDR2 SYDVKM were looked up in the germline V gene. From the cysteine through the phenylalanine, the CDR3 covers 11 amino acids. The only DNA kept is the CDR3, 33 bases in frame from the first base. V is pared back by 6 bases and J by 2 bases, with 5 bases lying between the germline termini. TCRbeta CDR3 regions were amplified from genomic DNA using the immunoSEQ Assay, a bias-controlled multiplex PCR. The study's processing was this. Within the assay, amplification of reference gene primers was used to estimate how many nucleated cells each sample contained. Sequence reads were collapsed and filtered to measure the absolute abundance of every unique TCRbeta CDR3 rearrangement. For each sample, productive Simpson clonality was calculated as the square root of Simpson's diversity index across productive rearrangements. TCRdb carries this immuneACCESS record with in-frame sequences only. Its versions omit some clonotypes, under half of them owing to an unresolved V gene in the studies checked, with the rest unexplained. The V and J calls and the clone size are those of that table, but D and trimming were determined from the DNA. In this sample the table shows around 180,000 clones, about nine tenths of which occur a single time. The leading ten clones occupy roughly 4% of the sample.

The chain links TRBV28 with TRBJ2-7, with a weak D call of TRBD2 (5 bases match). Specimen: peripheral blood. This clonotype was obtained from a woman in her 30s with acute or convalescent COVID-19. The CDR3 here reads CASSGAYEQYF. The DNA is as follows: TGTGCCAGCAGCGGGGCCTACGAGCAGTACTTC.